This TCR beta chain appears in the sequencing data of a study of blood T cell repertoires in COVID-19. Germline CDR1 SGDLS, CDR2 YYNGEE. With V trimmed by 2 bases and J by 1 base, 2 bases remained unmatched. There are 14 residues in the CDR3. This table comes from immunoSEQ multiplex PCR, and its TCRdb copy is limited to in-frame clones, with some not included. Seen here are 98,000 or so clones, 70% to 85% observed once, and the top ten hold approximately 3.3%. The material sequenced was peripheral blood. This chain uses TRBV9 with TRBJ2-5; 7 nucleotides line up with TRBD1. The TCR originated in a woman over 75 with active or convalescent COVID-19. CDR3 residues: CASSVRTGQETQYF. CDR3 DNA sequence: TGTGCCAGCAGCGTTAGGACAGGCCAAGAGACCCAGTACTTC.